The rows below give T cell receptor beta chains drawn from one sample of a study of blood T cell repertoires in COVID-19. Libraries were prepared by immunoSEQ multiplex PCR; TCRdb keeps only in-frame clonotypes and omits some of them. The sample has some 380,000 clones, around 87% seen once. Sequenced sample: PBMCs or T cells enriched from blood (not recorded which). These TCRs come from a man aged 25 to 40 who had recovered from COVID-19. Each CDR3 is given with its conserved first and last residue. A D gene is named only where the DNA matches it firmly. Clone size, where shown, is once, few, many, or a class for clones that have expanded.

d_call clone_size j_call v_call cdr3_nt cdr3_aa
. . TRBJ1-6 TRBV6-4 TGTGCCAGCAGTGGAGGCACTGCTTCACCCCTCCACTTT CASSGGTASPLHF
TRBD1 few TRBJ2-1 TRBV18 TGTGCCAGCTCGCGACAGGGCCAGGGCGAGCAGTTCTTC CASSRQGQGEQFF
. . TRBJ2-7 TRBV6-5 TGTGCCGGGCGAGATGCTACTAGCTCCTACGAGCAGTACTTC CAGRDATSSYEQYF
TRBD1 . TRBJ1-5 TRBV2 TGTGCCAGCAGACCGGGACAGGGGGCCAATCAGCCCCAGCATTTT CASRPGQGANQPQHF
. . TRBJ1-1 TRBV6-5 TGTGCCACCAGAGAGGCCTGGAACACTGAAGCTTTCTTT CATREAWNTEAFF
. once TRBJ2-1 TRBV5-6 TGTGCCAGCAGCTTGGACAGAACCTCTGTAGGTGAGCAGTTCTTC CASSLDRTSVGEQFF
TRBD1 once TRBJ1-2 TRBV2 TGTGCCAGCAGGCCGACAGGGGACTATGGCTACACCTTC CASRPTGDYGYTF
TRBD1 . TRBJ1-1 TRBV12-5 TGTGCTACCACAGGGGACCCCACTGAAGCTTTCTTT CATTGDPTEAFF
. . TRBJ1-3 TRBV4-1 TGCGCCAGCAGCCAAGATCGCGGCTCTGGAAACACCATATATTTT CASSQDRGSGNTIYF
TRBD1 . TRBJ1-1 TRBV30 TGTGCCTGGAGTGTACAGGGGGCCGGTGAAGCTTTCTTT CAWSVQGAGEAFF
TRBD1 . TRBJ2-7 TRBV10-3 TGTGCCATCAAGCCCGGACAGGGTGTACACGAGCAGTACTTC CAIKPGQGVHEQYF
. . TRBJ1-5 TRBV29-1 TGCAGCGTTAAAGAAGGGGGAGCATATAGCAATCAGCCCCAGCATTTT CSVKEGGAYSNQPQHF
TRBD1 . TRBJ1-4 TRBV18 TGTGCCAGCTCCCACCGGGACAGCCCGAATGAAAAACTGTTTTTT CASSHRDSPNEKLFF
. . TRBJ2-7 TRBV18 TGTGCCAGCTCACCTGACCTTCAGGGGCAGTACTTC CASSPDLQGQYF
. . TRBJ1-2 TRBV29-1 TGCAGCGTTGTGTTCCTGCTGCGGACAAACAGTGACTACACCTTC CSVVFLLRTNSDYTF
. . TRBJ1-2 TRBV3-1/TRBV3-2 TGTGCCAGCAGCCAAGAAGCAGCCAGACTTGGCTACACCTTC CASSQEAARLGYTF
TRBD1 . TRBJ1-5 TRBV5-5 TGTGCCAGCAGCCCTGGGACAGGGGGACCCTTCCAGCATTTT CASSPGTGGPFQHF
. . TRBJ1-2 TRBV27 TGTGCCAGCAGCCGCTTGGACAGAGCTAGGGTGGAGGGCTACACCTTC CASSRLDRARVEGYTF
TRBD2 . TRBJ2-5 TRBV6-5 TGTGCCAGCACCACGGGGGGGCGGGAGACCCAGTACTTC CASTTGGRETQYF
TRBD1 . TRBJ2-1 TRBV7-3 TGTGCCAGCAGCCCGGGACAGGTTGGGCAAAATGAGCAGTTCTTC CASSPGQVGQNEQFF
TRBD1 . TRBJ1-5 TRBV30 TGTGCCTGGGGGGACAGTAGCAATCAGCCCCAGCATTTT CAWGDSSNQPQHF
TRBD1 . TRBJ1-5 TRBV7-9 TGTGCCAGCTCCCTGGACAGGGTCCTTTCTCAGCCCCAGCATTTT CASSLDRVLSQPQHF
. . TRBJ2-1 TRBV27 TGTGCCAGCAGTTTGTCAGGGGCGAACAATGAGCAGTTCTTC CASSLSGANNEQFF
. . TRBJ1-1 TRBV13 TGTGCCAGCACCTCCCCACGGTTCTCCGATGAAGCTTTCTTT CASTSPRFSDEAFF
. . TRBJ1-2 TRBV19 TGTGCCAGTAGCTTAACAGGGCAGGGCTACACCTTC CASSLTGQGYTF
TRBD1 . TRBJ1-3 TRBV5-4 TGTGCCAGCAGCCGACAGGGTGTGGGAAACACCATATATTTT CASSRQGVGNTIYF
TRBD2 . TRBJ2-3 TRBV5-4 TGTGCCAGCAGCTCCGGGAGGACAGATACGCAGTATTTT CASSSGRTDTQYF
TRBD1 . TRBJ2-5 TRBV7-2 TGTGCCAGTGGCAGGGGGCTCCAAGAGACCCAGTACTTC CASGRGLQETQYF
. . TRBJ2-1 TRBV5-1 TGCGCCAGCAGCATGGGCACAGCTTACAATGAGCAGTTCTTC CASSMGTAYNEQFF
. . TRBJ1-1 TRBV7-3 TGTGCCAGCAGCTTAAATCGCGCCCCGGAGACTGAAGCTTTCTTT CASSLNRAPETEAFF
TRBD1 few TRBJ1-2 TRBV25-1 TGTGCCAGCAGTGAATCCGACAGGGCGGCAGGCTACACCTTC CASSESDRAAGYTF
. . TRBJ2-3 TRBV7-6 TGTGCCAGCAGCTTAGTGGCGGGGAGGAGCACAGATACGCAGTATTTT CASSLVAGRSTDTQYF
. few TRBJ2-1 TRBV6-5 TGTGCCAGCAGTTCCGGGACACTAATCGATGAGCAGTTCTTC CASSSGTLIDEQFF
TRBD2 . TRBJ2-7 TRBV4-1 TGCGCCAGCAGCCAAGAGACTAGCGGGGTTTACGAGCAGTACTTC CASSQETSGVYEQYF
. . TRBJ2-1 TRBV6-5 TGTGCCAGCAGTTCCAGGGCGGCCTACAATGAGCAGTTCTTC CASSSRAAYNEQFF
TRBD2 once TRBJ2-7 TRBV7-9 TGTGCCAGCAGCTTAAAGCGGGGGGCGGGCTCCTACGAGCAGTACTTC CASSLKRGAGSYEQYF
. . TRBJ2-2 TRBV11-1 TGTGCCAGCAGCCATTACACCGGGGAGCTGTTTTTT CASSHYTGELFF
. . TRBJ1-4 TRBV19 TGTGCCAGTAGTATATCAGGGACTACTTCGGAAAAACTGTTTTTT CASSISGTTSEKLFF
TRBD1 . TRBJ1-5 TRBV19 TGTGCCAGTAAGGGTGGGGACAGGGGGTATCAGCCCCAGCATTTT CASKGGDRGYQPQHF
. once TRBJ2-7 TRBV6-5 TGTGCCAGCAGTTACCGAAGGCGGACAGACGGGTACGAGCAGTACTTC CASSYRRRTDGYEQYF
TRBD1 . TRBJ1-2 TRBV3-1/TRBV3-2 TGTGCCAGCAGCCAGACGGACAGGGAAGGTTATGGCTACACCTTC CASSQTDREGYGYTF
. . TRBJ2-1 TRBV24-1 TGTGCCACCAGTGAGGAGGGTTCGGGATACAATGAGCAGTTCTTC CATSEEGSGYNEQFF
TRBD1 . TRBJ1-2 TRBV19 TGTGCCAGTAGACTGGACAGGAACTATGGCTACACCTTC CASRLDRNYGYTF
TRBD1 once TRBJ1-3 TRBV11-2 TGTGCCAGCAGCTTCGGTTTGACAGGGCACAGCACCATATATTTT CASSFGLTGHSTIYF
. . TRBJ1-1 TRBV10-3 TGTGCCACCAAGAACACTGAAGCTTTCTTT CATKNTEAFF
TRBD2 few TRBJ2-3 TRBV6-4 TGTGCCAGCAGTGACCGACTAGCGGATACTACAGATACGCAGTATTTT CASSDRLADTTDTQYF
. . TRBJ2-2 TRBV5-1 TGCGCCAGCAGCCCGGACACCGGGGAGCTGTTTTTT CASSPDTGELFF
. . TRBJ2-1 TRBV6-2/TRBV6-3 TGTGCCAGCAGTTACGTTGGTAGCGGCAACAATGAGCAGTTCTTC CASSYVGSGNNEQFF
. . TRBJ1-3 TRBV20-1 TGCAGTGCTAGTGGGGCGGGGCTTTGTTATTTT CSASGAGLCYF
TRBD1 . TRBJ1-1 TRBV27 TGTGCCAGCAGTTTATATTCAGGGGGCTTGTCGTGGGCTTTCTTT CASSLYSGGLSWAFF
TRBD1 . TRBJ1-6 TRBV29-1 TGCAGCGTTGCTGGACAGGGAGGGTCACCCCTCCACTTT CSVAGQGGSPLHF
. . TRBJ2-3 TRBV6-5 TGTGCCAGCAGTTACTCGGGCATACTCACAGATACGCAGTATTTT CASSYSGILTDTQYF
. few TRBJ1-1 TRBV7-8 TGTGCCAGCAGCTACGACCGCCAGGAGAACACTGAAGCTTTCTTT CASSYDRQENTEAFF
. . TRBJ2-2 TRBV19 TGTGCCAGTAGTAAGGGGGGGACAATTAACACCGGGGAGCTGTTTTTT CASSKGGTINTGELFF
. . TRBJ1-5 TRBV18 TGTGCCAGCTCAAAGGGAGGGACGCAGCCCCAGCATTTT CASSKGGTQPQHF
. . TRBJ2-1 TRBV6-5 TGTGCCAGCCACCGGGGAACCTACAATGAGCAGTTCTTC CASHRGTYNEQFF
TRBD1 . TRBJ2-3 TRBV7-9 TGTGCCAGCAGCTTTATCCAGGGGGTGGGTAGAGATACGCAGTATTTT CASSFIQGVGRDTQYF
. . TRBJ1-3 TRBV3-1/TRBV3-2 TGTGCCAGCAGCCCGGGGGAGTCTGGAAACACCATATATTTT CASSPGESGNTIYF